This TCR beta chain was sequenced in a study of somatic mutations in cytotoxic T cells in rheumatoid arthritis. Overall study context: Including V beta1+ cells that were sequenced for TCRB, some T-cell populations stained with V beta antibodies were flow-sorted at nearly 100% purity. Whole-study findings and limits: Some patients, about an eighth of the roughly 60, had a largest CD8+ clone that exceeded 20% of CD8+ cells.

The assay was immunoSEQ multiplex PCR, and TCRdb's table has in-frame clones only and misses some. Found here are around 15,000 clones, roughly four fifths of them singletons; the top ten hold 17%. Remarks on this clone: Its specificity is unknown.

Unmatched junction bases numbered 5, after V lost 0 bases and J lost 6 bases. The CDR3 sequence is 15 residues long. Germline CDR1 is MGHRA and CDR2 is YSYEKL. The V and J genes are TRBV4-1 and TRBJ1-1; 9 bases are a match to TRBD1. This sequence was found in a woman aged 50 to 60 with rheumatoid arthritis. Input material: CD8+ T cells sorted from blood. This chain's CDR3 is CASSQEDRGVAEAFF. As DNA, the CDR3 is TGCGCCAGCAGCCAAGAAGACAGGGGGGTGGCTGAAGCTTTCTTT.